The 15 T cell receptor beta chains below come from one sample, sequenced in a study of T cells in Graves' hyperthyroidism and ophthalmopathy. The TCR beta CDR3 regions underwent amplification using RNA transcripts as the source. First-round RT-PCR of the TCR CDR3 relied on the HTBI primer set. TCRdb reprocessed the multiplex PCR reads with MiXCR, giving one entry per CDR3 protein. The profile shows fewer than 750,000 distinct CDR3 sequences, approximately 14% of them singletons. Sequencing was carried out using blood. The receptor set was obtained from a woman between 50 and 59 years old with Graves' ophthalmopathy.

This clonotype was observed many times. The rearrangement uses TRBV28 and TRBJ2-7; D possibly corresponds to TRBD1 (5 bases). V lost 7 bases, J lost 2 bases, and 12 bases lay in between. Germline assignment: CDR1 MDHEN and CDR2 SYDVKM. The CDR3 has 13 residues. The CDR3 protein is CASTGHVTYEQYF. The CDR3 DNA sequence: TGTGCCAGCACCGGACACGTAACCTACGAGCAGTACTTC. Full variable domain (missing parts from reference TRBV28 and TRBJ2-7): DVKVTQSSRYLVKRTGEKVFLECVQDMDHENMFWYRQDPGLGLRLIYFSYDVKMKEKGDIPEGYSVSREKKERFSLILESASTNQTSMYLCASTGHVTYEQYFGPGTRLTVT.

The gene calls are TRBV24-1 and TRBJ2-1; D gene unclear. CDR1 and CDR2 (germline): KGHDR, SFDVKD. CDR3 length: 11 residues. Trimming took off 8 bases at V and 6 bases at J, with 7 bases between the two ends. This CDR3 is CATIHGNEQFF. The DNA of the CDR3 is TGTGCCACCATCCACGGCAATGAGCAGTTCTTC.

The V call is TRBV5-4, the J call TRBJ2-3; 9 bases are shared with TRBD1. With 4 bases clipped from V and 9 bases from J, the junction kept 12 bases outside the gene matches. This CDR3 contains 15 residues. In germline, CDR1 is SGHNT, CDR2 YYREEE (reference sequence). The CDR3 nucleotides read TGTGCCAGCAGCCTCCACAGGGGGCGCGTTCAAACGCAGTATTTT. Protein: CASSLHRGRVQTQYF.

This clonotype was recorded at least ten times. V is TRBV6-1 and J is TRBJ2-5, with TRBD1 as a possible D gene (6 bases). The germline V gene encodes CDR1 MNHNS and CDR2 SASEGT. The CDR3 sequence is 15 residues long. The V gene lost 5 bases and the J gene lost 6 bases, with 19 bases spanning the gap. The CDR3 DNA follows: TGTGCCAGCAGTTCAACTGGACACAGGGCACAGACCCAGTACTTC. Translated, it gives CASSSTGHRAQTQYF.

In its sample, this clonotype was seen many times. The rearrangement links TRBV20-1 to TRBJ2-3, with TRBD2 matching 12 bases. The germline V gene encodes CDR1 DFQATT and CDR2 SNEGSKA (reference sequence). The CDR3 is 16 amino acids. V gave up 1 base and J gave up 3 bases; unmatched junction bases: 5. In nucleotides, the CDR3 is TGCAGTGCTAGAGGCATGACTAGCGGGAGTACAGATACGCAGTATTTT. Translating gives CSARGMTSGSTDTQYF.

V is TRBV18 and J is TRBJ2-1; TRBD2 matches 9 bases. This CDR3 region has 16 residues. Germline-derived CDR1 and CDR2 are KGHSH and LQKENI. With 1 base clipped from V and 4 bases from J, the junction kept 5 bases outside the gene matches. CDR3 residues: CASSPRASGRYNEQFF. The DNA for the CDR3 is TGTGCCAGCTCACCACGAGCCAGCGGGAGGTACAATGAGCAGTTCTTC.

This chain uses TRBV6-2 or TRBV6-3 with TRBJ2-6; 8 bases match TRBD1. The J segment lost 0 bases and the V segment lost 2 bases, leaving 12 bases of the junction unmatched. The CDR3 is 20 amino acids. The germline gives CDR1 MNHEY, CDR2 SVGEGT. The CDR3 reads CASSYEIETGVPSGANVLTF. The CDR3 nucleotides are TGTGCCAGCAGTTACGAAATTGAGACAGGGGTCCCCTCTGGGGCCAACGTCCTGACTTTC.

The chain couples TRBV5-1 to TRBJ1-1, with a tentative D call TRBD1 (5 bases). This CDR3 comprises 14 residues. Trimming cost V 5 bases and J 10 bases, with 21 bases left between them. Looked up from germline, CDR1 is SGHRS and CDR2 is YFSETQ. The CDR3 protein is CASRRVAQDSGAFF. CDR3 nucleotides: TGCGCCAGCAGGAGGGTAGCACAGGACTCAGGAGCTTTCTTT.

This clonotype was counted at least ten times. This rearrangement joins TRBV14 to TRBJ2-7; TRBD2 agrees at 7 bases. Germline V gene lookup returns CDR1 SGHDN and CDR2 FVKESK. After removal of 1 base from V and 0 bases from J, the junction contained 6 bases not matched to a gene. CDR3 length: 16 residues. The CDR3 spells CASSQAMASGSYEQYF. For the CDR3, the DNA is TGTGCCAGCAGCCAAGCAATGGCTAGCGGCTCCTACGAGCAGTACTTC.

This clonotype was counted many times. The V and J genes are TRBV20-1 and TRBJ2-1, with TRBD1 matching over 7 bases. This CDR3 spans 16 amino acids. Germline V gene sequence: CDR1 DFQATT, CDR2 SNEGSKA (reference sequence). Trimming at V came to 1 base and at J to 3 bases, leaving 9 bases not matched to a gene. The CDR3 loop reads CSARAPRDSHYNEQFF. The CDR3 DNA reads as TGCAGTGCTAGAGCCCCCCGGGACAGCCACTACAATGAGCAGTTCTTC.

The rearrangement uses TRBV24-1 and TRBJ1-2; 11 nucleotides match TRBD1. In germline, CDR1 is KGHDR, CDR2 SFDVKD. V trimming: 9 bases; J trimming: 8 bases; junction bases outside the gene matches: 7. The CDR3 is 13 amino acids. The CDR3 region has the DNA TGTGCCACCGACACCGGGACAGGGGGAGGCTACACCTTC. It translates to CATDTGTGGGYTF.

This clonotype was observed many times. The chain is built from TRBV12-3 or TRBV12-4 and TRBJ1-1; 9 bases fit TRBD1. V was clipped by 5 bases and J by 3 bases; unmatched bases: 7. This CDR3 spans 15 amino acids. In DNA form, the CDR3 reads TGTGCCAGCAGTAAAAACACAGGGGGCCACACTGAAGCTTTCTTT. Translating it yields CASSKNTGGHTEAFF.

This clonotype was found a few times. The CDR3 loop reads CASSYDPSGINNEQFF. The CDR3 nucleotides are TGTGCCAGCAGTTACGATCCTAGCGGGATCAACAATGAGCAGTTCTTC. The chain has TRBV6-2 or TRBV6-3 and TRBJ2-1; 9 nucleotides align to TRBD2. Germline V gene lookup returns CDR1 MNHEY and CDR2 SVGEGT. The ends lost 2 bases at V and 5 bases at J; junction bases unmatched: 7. CDR3 size: 16 residues.

This clonotype was found a few times. The V gene is TRBV12-3 or TRBV12-4, the J gene TRBJ2-1; 12 bases fit TRBD2. V lost 7 bases and J lost 9; bases outside the gene matches: 7. This CDR3 contains 14 residues. CDR3 sequence reads: CASTPSGRAPEQFF. Written as DNA, the CDR3 is TGTGCCAGCACTCCTAGCGGGAGGGCCCCTGAGCAGTTCTTC.

This clonotype has a count of ten or more. This sequence joins TRBV3-1 and TRBJ2-3, with 9 bases matching TRBD2. J gave up 7 bases and V 5 bases, and 13 bases lay outside the gene matches. The germline CDR1 and CDR2 sequences are LGHDT and YNNKEL (reference sequence). This CDR3 spans 16 amino acids. The CDR3 DNA reads as TGTGCCAGCAGCAGTAGCGGGAGATGGGGACGGAATACGCAGTATTTT. Its protein is CASSSSGRWGRNTQYF.